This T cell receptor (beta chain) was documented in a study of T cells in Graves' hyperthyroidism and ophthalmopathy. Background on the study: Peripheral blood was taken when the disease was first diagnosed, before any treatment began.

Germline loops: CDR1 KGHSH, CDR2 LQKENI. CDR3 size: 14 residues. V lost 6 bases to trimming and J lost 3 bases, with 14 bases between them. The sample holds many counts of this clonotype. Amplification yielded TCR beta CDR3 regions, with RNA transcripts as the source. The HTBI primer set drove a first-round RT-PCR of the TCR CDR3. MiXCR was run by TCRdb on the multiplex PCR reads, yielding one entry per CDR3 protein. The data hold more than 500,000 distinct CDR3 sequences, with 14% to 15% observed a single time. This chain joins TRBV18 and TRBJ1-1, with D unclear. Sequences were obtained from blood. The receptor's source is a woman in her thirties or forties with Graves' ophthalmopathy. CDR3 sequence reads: CASSLQNRDTEAFF. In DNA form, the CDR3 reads TGTGCCAGCTCCCTCCAGAATAGGGACACTGAAGCTTTCTTT.